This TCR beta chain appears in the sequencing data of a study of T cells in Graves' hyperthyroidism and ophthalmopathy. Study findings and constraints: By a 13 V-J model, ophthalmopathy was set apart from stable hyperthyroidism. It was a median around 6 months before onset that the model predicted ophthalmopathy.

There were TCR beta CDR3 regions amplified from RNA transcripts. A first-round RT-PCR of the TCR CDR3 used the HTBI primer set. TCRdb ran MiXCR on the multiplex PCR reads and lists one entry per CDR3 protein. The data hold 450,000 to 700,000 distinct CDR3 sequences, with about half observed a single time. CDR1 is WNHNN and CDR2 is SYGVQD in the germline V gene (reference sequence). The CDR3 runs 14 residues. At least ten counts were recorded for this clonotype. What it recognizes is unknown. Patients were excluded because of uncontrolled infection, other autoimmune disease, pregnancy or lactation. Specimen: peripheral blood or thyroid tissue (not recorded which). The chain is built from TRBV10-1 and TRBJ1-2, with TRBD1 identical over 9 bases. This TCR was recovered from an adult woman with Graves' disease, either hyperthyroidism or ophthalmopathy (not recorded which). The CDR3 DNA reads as TGCGCACCGGGGGGACAGGGATCGAACTATGGCTACACCTTC. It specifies CAPGGQGSNYGYTF.